This T cell receptor (beta chain) was sequenced in a study of blood T cell repertoires in COVID-19. Patients at the Seattle site were enrolled during active infection and followed longitudinally. Profiled with immunoSEQ multiplex PCR; TCRdb holds only in-frame clones, not every one. The repertoire holds 120,000 to 150,000 clones, with roughly 85% as singletons. This clonotype originated in a woman aged 55 to 70 with COVID-19, enrolled during active disease. Sequenced sample: peripheral blood.

The DNA for the CDR3 is TGTGCCAGCAGCTTGGGCGTAAGCTCCTATAATTCACCCCTCCACTTT. As protein: CASSLGVSSYNSPLHF. V usage is TRBV5-5 and J usage is TRBJ1-6; the D is unclear. The germline V gene encodes CDR1 SGHKS and CDR2 YYEKEE (reference sequence). V was cut by 0 bases and J by 0 bases, with 7 bases left in between. This CDR3 has 16 residues.